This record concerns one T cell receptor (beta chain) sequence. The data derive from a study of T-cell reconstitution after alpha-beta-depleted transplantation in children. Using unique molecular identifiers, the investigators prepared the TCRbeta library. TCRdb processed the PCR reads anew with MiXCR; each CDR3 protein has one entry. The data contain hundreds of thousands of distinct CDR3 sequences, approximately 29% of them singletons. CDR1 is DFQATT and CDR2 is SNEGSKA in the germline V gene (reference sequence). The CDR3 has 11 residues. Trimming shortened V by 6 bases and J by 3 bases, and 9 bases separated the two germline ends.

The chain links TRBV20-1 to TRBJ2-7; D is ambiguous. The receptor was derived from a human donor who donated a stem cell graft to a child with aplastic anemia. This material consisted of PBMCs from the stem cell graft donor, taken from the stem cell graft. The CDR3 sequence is CSAPISYEQYF. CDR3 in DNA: TGCAGTGCCCCTATAAGCTACGAGCAGTACTTC.